This record looks at one TCR beta chain sequence and its context. What it binds is unknown. The PCR ran on 60 Vbeta and 13 Jbeta primers. Profiled with immunoSEQ multiplex PCR; TCRdb holds only in-frame clones, not every one. The sample consists of approximately 150,000 clones, roughly a tenth of them appearing once. These data are taken from a study of cytomegalovirus exposure and HLA in healthy donors. General study findings and limits: From TCR beta sequences, most subjects' HLA-A and HLA-B alleles were reportedly predicted accurately. Confirmation in vitro established that three CMV-associated chains were specific for CMV antigens.

Germline V CDR1 and CDR2: GTSNPN, SVGIG (reference sequence). The CDR3 runs to 14 residues. The V gene lost 1 base and the J gene lost 3 bases, with 12 bases spanning the gap. Input material: PBMCs. V usage is TRBV30 and J usage is TRBJ2-5; TRBD2 is a possible D gene (5 bases). The TCR was taken from a male donor in good health and CMV-seronegative. CDR3 DNA: TGTGCCTGGAGTGCAGGACGGGGAAAAGAGACCCAGTACTTC. Its translation is CAWSAGRGKETQYF. The complete variable domain, with remaining parts taken from reference TRBV30 and TRBJ2-5, reads SQTIHQWPATLVQPVGSPLSLECTVEGTSNPNLYWYRQAAGRGLQLLFYSVGIGQISSEVPQNLSASRPQDRQFILSSKKLLLSDSGFYLCAWSAGRGKETQYFGPGTRLLVL.